This is a list of T cell receptor beta chains from one sample in a study of T-cell reconstitution after alpha-beta-depleted transplantation in children. TCRdb re-derived calls from the PCR reads in MiXCR, one entry per CDR3 protein. The sample yields a few hundred thousand distinct CDR3 sequences, 10% seen once. The material sequenced was PBMCs, taken before TCRalphabeta/CD19-depleted stem cell transplant. The receptors were sampled from a boy under two years old with acute myeloid leukemia, due to receive a stem cell transplant. The CDR3 runs from the conserved cysteine through the conserved F or W. Each record gives: V gene, D gene, J gene, clone size, CDR3 protein, CDR3 DNA. The D gene is left open where the match is weak. Clone size is not always given. Where it is, it says once, few, many or a class for expanded clones.

v_call: TRBV29-1; d_call: TRBD2; j_call: TRBJ2-3; clone_size: many; cdr3_aa: CSVEGTSGGHTDTQYF; cdr3_nt: TGCAGCGTTGAGGGGACTAGCGGGGGGCACACAGATACGCAGTATTTT
v_call: TRBV7-2; d_call: TRBD1; j_call: TRBJ1-2; clone_size: -; cdr3_aa: CASSLSGGQGFGYTF; cdr3_nt: TGTGCCAGCAGCTTAAGCGGCGGACAGGGGTTTGGCTACACCTTC
v_call: TRBV4-3; d_call: -; j_call: TRBJ2-7; clone_size: many; cdr3_aa: CASSQDADTYEQYF; cdr3_nt: TGCGCCAGCAGCCAAGACGCGGACACCTACGAGCAGTACTTC
v_call: TRBV3-1; d_call: TRBD2; j_call: TRBJ2-5; clone_size: few; cdr3_aa: CASSQGGGLETQYF; cdr3_nt: TGTGCCAGCAGCCAAGGGGGAGGGTTGGAGACCCAGTACTTC
v_call: TRBV27; d_call: -; j_call: TRBJ2-7; clone_size: many; cdr3_aa: CASTLGNEQYF; cdr3_nt: TGTGCCAGCACCCTAGGGAACGAGCAGTACTTC
v_call: TRBV3-1; d_call: TRBD2; j_call: TRBJ2-5; clone_size: many; cdr3_aa: CASSQIFRLADLVQETQYF; cdr3_nt: TGTGCCAGCAGCCAAATTTTCCGACTAGCGGACCTGGTCCAAGAGACCCAGTACTTC
v_call: TRBV5-1; d_call: -; j_call: TRBJ2-1; clone_size: many; cdr3_aa: CASSFRGTYNEQFF; cdr3_nt: TGCGCCAGCAGCTTTCGGGGGACCTACAATGAGCAGTTCTTC
v_call: TRBV28; d_call: TRBD1; j_call: TRBJ2-2; clone_size: many; cdr3_aa: CASTAYQTGGTGELFF; cdr3_nt: TGTGCCAGCACCGCATACCAGACAGGGGGCACCGGGGAGCTGTTTTTT
v_call: TRBV9; d_call: -; j_call: TRBJ2-5; clone_size: many; cdr3_aa: CASSALGETQYF; cdr3_nt: TGTGCCAGCAGCGCGCTAGGGGAGACCCAGTACTTC
v_call: TRBV7-9; d_call: -; j_call: TRBJ2-1; clone_size: many; cdr3_aa: CASSLSLGSYNEQFF; cdr3_nt: TGTGCCAGCAGCTTAAGTCTAGGAAGTTACAATGAGCAGTTCTTC
v_call: TRBV6-5; d_call: TRBD1; j_call: TRBJ2-7; clone_size: many; cdr3_aa: CASSYSDRDLEQYF; cdr3_nt: TGTGCCAGCAGTTACTCGGACAGGGACCTCGAGCAGTACTTC
v_call: TRBV5-1; d_call: -; j_call: TRBJ2-3; clone_size: many; cdr3_aa: CASSPQAYTDTQYF; cdr3_nt: TGCGCCAGCAGCCCCCAAGCGTACACAGATACGCAGTATTTT
v_call: TRBV4-2; d_call: TRBD2; j_call: TRBJ2-7; clone_size: many; cdr3_aa: CASSPRLREGYEQYF; cdr3_nt: TGTGCCAGCAGCCCCAGACTGAGGGAGGGCTACGAGCAGTACTTC
v_call: TRBV14; d_call: TRBD2; j_call: TRBJ2-1; clone_size: many; cdr3_aa: CASSQRLAGALEQFF; cdr3_nt: TGTGCCAGCAGCCAGCGACTAGCGGGGGCCCTTGAGCAGTTCTTC
v_call: TRBV4-3; d_call: -; j_call: TRBJ2-7; clone_size: many; cdr3_aa: CASSQDGGSYEQYF; cdr3_nt: TGCGCCAGCAGCCAAGATGGAGGCAGCTACGAGCAGTACTTC
v_call: TRBV12-3/TRBV12-4; d_call: -; j_call: TRBJ1-2; clone_size: -; cdr3_aa: CASWDNPNYGYTF; cdr3_nt: TGTGCCAGCTGGGACAACCCTAACTATGGCTACACCTTC